Listed below are T cell receptor beta chains from one sample, sequenced in a study of CD8 T cells in Susac syndrome. TCRdb independently ran MiXCR on the immunoSEQ multiplex PCR reads; one entry per CDR3 protein. This table holds under 200,000 distinct CDR3 sequences, 90% to 96% found once. Specimen: CD4+ T cells from PBMCs. The receptor source for this set is a human donor with Susac syndrome. CDR3s include the opening cysteine and the closing phenylalanine or tryptophan. Fields, in order: D gene, J gene, V gene, CDR3 protein, CDR3 DNA. The D gene is left open where the match is weak.

D: TRBD2
J: TRBJ2-5
V: TRBV28
CDR3: CATLVAGVSETQYF
DNA: TGTGCCACCCTTGTAGCGGGAGTTTCAGAGACCCAGTACTTC

D: TRBD1
J: TRBJ1-1
V: TRBV19
CDR3: CASSPTQDRGDEAFF
DNA: TGTGCCAGTAGTCCCACCCAGGACAGGGGCGATGAAGCTTTCTTT

D: .
J: TRBJ1-6
V: TRBV20-1
CDR3: CSALGSSYNSPLHF
DNA: TGCAGTGCATTGGGAAGCTCCTATAATTCACCCCTCCACTTT

D: .
J: TRBJ1-2
V: TRBV29-1
CDR3: CSVPGAGEGVGYTF
DNA: TGCAGCGTTCCCGGGGCAGGGGAAGGTGTTGGCTACACCTTC

D: .
J: TRBJ2-5
V: TRBV2
CDR3: CASTAGVVETQYF
DNA: TGTGCCAGCACTGCTGGGGTTGTAGAGACCCAGTACTTC

D: .
J: TRBJ1-2
V: TRBV30
CDR3: CAWSPQGRDGYTF
DNA: TGTGCCTGGAGTCCCCAGGGGCGGGATGGCTACACCTTC

D: .
J: TRBJ2-1
V: TRBV12-3/TRBV12-4
CDR3: CASSLMGTEQFF
DNA: TGTGCCAGCAGTCTAATGGGAACGGAGCAGTTCTTC

D: .
J: TRBJ1-1
V: TRBV29-1
CDR3: CSVEVPRAPNEAFF
DNA: TGCAGCGTTGAAGTCCCCCGTGCCCCAAATGAAGCTTTCTTT

D: TRBD2
J: TRBJ2-7
V: TRBV9
CDR3: CASSVAGLAPKDNEQYF
DNA: TGTGCCAGCAGCGTAGCTGGACTAGCCCCGAAGGACAACGAGCAGTACTTC

D: .
J: TRBJ1-5
V: TRBV7-2
CDR3: CASSFDNQPQHF
DNA: TGTGCCAGCAGCTTTGACAATCAGCCCCAGCATTTT

D: .
J: TRBJ2-6
V: TRBV5-4
CDR3: CASSWGDSGANVLTF
DNA: TGTGCCAGCAGCTGGGGGGACTCTGGGGCCAACGTCCTGACTTTC

D: .
J: TRBJ1-1
V: TRBV28
CDR3: CASTTGLNTEAFF
DNA: TGTGCCAGCACAACAGGTTTGAACACTGAAGCTTTCTTT

D: .
J: TRBJ2-1
V: TRBV15
CDR3: CATSRERLFIYNEQFF
DNA: TGTGCCACCAGCAGAGAAAGGCTATTTATTTACAATGAGCAGTTCTTC

D: TRBD2
J: TRBJ2-1
V: TRBV7-2
CDR3: CASSLDRLAGGNEQFF
DNA: TGTGCCAGCAGCTTAGATAGACTAGCGGGAGGGAATGAGCAGTTCTTC

D: .
J: TRBJ2-3
V: TRBV4-2
CDR3: CASSQVADTQYF
DNA: TGTGCCAGCAGCCAAGTTGCAGATACGCAGTATTTT

D: .
J: TRBJ2-5
V: TRBV12-3/TRBV12-4
CDR3: CASSSSWQGGQTQYF
DNA: .

D: TRBD2
J: TRBJ2-1
V: TRBV28
CDR3: CASSPSGTSGRAGEQFF
DNA: TGTGCCAGCAGTCCATCCGGGACTAGCGGGAGGGCCGGTGAGCAGTTCTTC

D: .
J: TRBJ2-4
V: TRBV29-1
CDR3: CSVGVAKNIQYF
DNA: TGCAGCGTTGGAGTAGCCAAAAACATTCAGTACTTC

D: .
J: TRBJ2-7
V: TRBV6-2/TRBV6-3
CDR3: CASSYQRRGYEQYF
DNA: TGTGCCAGCAGTTACCAGCGGAGAGGCTACGAGCAGTACTTC

D: .
J: TRBJ2-1
V: TRBV5-6
CDR3: CASSQHQLALLYNEQFF
DNA: TGTGCCAGCAGTCAACATCAACTAGCCCTTTTATACAATGAGCAGTTCTTC

D: .
J: TRBJ2-7
V: TRBV30
CDR3: CAGTGSYEQYF
DNA: TGTGCCGGTACCGGTTCCTACGAGCAGTACTTC

D: TRBD2
J: TRBJ2-3
V: TRBV2
CDR3: CASRATSDGTDTQYF
DNA: TGTGCCAGCAGAGCGACTAGCGACGGCACAGATACGCAGTATTTT

D: .
J: TRBJ1-1
V: TRBV20-1
CDR3: CSAIIPKDSAEAFF
DNA: TGCAGTGCCATCATACCTAAAGACAGCGCTGAAGCTTTCTTT

D: .
J: TRBJ2-5
V: TRBV7-3
CDR3: CASSLGASPGETQYF
DNA: TGTGCCAGCAGCTTAGGGGCTAGTCCGGGGGAGACCCAGTACTTC

D: .
J: TRBJ2-1
V: TRBV20-1
CDR3: CSARLWGNEQFF
DNA: TGCAGTGCTAGACTATGGGGGAATGAGCAGTTCTTC

D: TRBD1
J: TRBJ1-3
V: TRBV9
CDR3: CASSLGTAGNTIYF
DNA: TGTGCCAGCAGCCTCGGGACAGCTGGAAACACCATATATTTT

D: .
J: TRBJ2-7
V: TRBV28
CDR3: CASTLGAGEGYEQYF
DNA: TGTGCCAGCACCCTGGGAGCGGGTGAGGGGTACGAGCAGTACTTC

D: .
J: TRBJ2-3
V: TRBV13
CDR3: CASSLIRGAGLSTDTQYF
DNA: TGTGCCAGCAGCTTAATCCGGGGCGCCGGACTCAGCACAGATACGCAGTATTTT

D: .
J: TRBJ1-2
V: TRBV4-3
CDR3: CASSQDSLSPYGYTF
DNA: TGCGCCAGCAGCCAAGACTCCCTCAGCCCCTATGGCTACACCTTC

D: TRBD1
J: TRBJ2-5
V: TRBV7-9
CDR3: CASSHTGTAEETQYF
DNA: TGTGCCAGCAGCCATACCGGGACAGCTGAAGAGACCCAGTACTTC

D: TRBD1
J: TRBJ1-2
V: TRBV5-1
CDR3: CASSAGQHLGYTF
DNA: TGCGCCAGCAGCGCGGGACAGCACCTTGGCTACACCTTC

D: TRBD1
J: TRBJ1-2
V: TRBV28
CDR3: CASSPIQGARSYGYTF
DNA: TGTGCCAGCAGTCCAATACAGGGGGCGAGGAGCTATGGCTACACCTTC

D: .
J: TRBJ2-7
V: TRBV29-1
CDR3: CSVEDRTSYEQYF
DNA: TGCAGCGTTGAAGACCGGACTTCCTACGAGCAGTACTTC

D: TRBD1
J: TRBJ1-2
V: TRBV15
CDR3: CATSRAGQKHGYTF
DNA: TGTGCCACCAGCAGAGCGGGACAGAAGCATGGCTACACCTTC

D: .
J: TRBJ2-7
V: TRBV29-1
CDR3: CSVGVTGLNEQYF
DNA: TGCAGCGTTGGTGTCACAGGGTTAAACGAGCAGTACTTC

D: TRBD1
J: TRBJ1-1
V: TRBV29-1
CDR3: CSALDRGRTEAFF
DNA: TGCAGCGCCCTAGACAGGGGGAGGACTGAAGCTTTCTTT

D: TRBD1
J: TRBJ1-2
V: TRBV7-2
CDR3: CASSFRQGRDGYTF
DNA: TGTGCCAGCAGCTTCCGACAGGGACGTGACGGCTACACCTTC

D: TRBD2
J: TRBJ2-3
V: TRBV2
CDR3: CASSRAGVDTQYF
DNA: TGTGCCAGCAGTCGAGCGGGAGTGGATACGCAGTATTTT

D: .
J: TRBJ2-5
V: TRBV7-9
CDR3: CASSTPPGGAQETQYF
DNA: TGTGCCAGCAGCACCCCTCCAGGAGGGGCGCAAGAGACCCAGTACTTC

D: TRBD2
J: TRBJ2-3
V: TRBV12-3/TRBV12-4
CDR3: CASSPRITSGRSTDTQYF
DNA: TGTGCCAGCAGTCCCCGAATTACTAGCGGGAGGAGCACAGATACGCAGTATTTT

D: .
J: TRBJ2-1
V: TRBV20-1
CDR3: CSAPLGPGVNEQFF
DNA: TGCAGTGCTCCATTGGGCCCCGGGGTCAATGAGCAGTTCTTC

D: TRBD1
J: TRBJ2-1
V: TRBV28
CDR3: CASSTDRDNEQFF
DNA: TGTGCCAGCAGCACAGACAGGGACAATGAGCAGTTCTTC